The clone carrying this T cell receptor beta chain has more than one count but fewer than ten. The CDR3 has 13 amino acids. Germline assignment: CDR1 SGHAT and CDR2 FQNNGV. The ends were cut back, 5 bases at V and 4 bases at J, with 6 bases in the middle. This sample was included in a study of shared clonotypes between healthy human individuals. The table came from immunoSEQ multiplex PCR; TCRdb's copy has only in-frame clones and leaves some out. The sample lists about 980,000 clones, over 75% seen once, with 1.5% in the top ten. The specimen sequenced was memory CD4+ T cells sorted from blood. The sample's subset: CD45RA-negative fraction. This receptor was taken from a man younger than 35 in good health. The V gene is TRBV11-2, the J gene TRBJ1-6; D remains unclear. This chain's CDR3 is CASSQGYNSPLHF. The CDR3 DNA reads TGTGCCAGCAGCCAAGGGTATAATTCACCCCTCCACTTT.